The clone carrying this T cell receptor beta chain came up once. The record originates from a study of blood T cell repertoires in COVID-19. About the study: Samples representing acute and convalescent COVID-19 were sourced from the United States, Italy and Spain.

The authors' processing: Using reference gene primer amplification, nucleated cell counts were estimated. Assay used: immunoSEQ multiplex PCR; TCRdb lists only in-frame clones, some missing. V and J calls and clone size are those listed in that table; D and trimming were worked out from the DNA. The sample has 240,000 or so clones, approximately 90% seen once; the top ten hold about 0.99%. CDR1 and CDR2 (germline): SGHDN, FVKESK. V lost 5 bases, J lost 12 bases, and 10 bases stayed unmatched. The CDR3 has 15 residues. The specimen was peripheral blood. This sequence originates from a middle-aged woman who had recovered from COVID-19. This chain uses TRBV14 with TRBJ2-1, with TRBD2 matching over 13 bases. For the CDR3, the DNA is TGTGCCAGCAGCGAACAGGGACTAGCGGGGTCACGGCAGTTCTTC. It is translated as CASSEQGLAGSRQFF.